This T cell receptor (beta chain) came from a study of blood T cell repertoires in COVID-19 (dated by TCRdb to the early 2020s). Turning to the overall study: Samples covering the acute and convalescent phases of COVID-19 were provided by collaborators in the United States, Italy and Spain. The prospective study material was composed of cDNA or gDNA derived from T cells, B-cell-depleted T cells, or PBMCs. Where HLA class I and class II types were available, the types were taken from metadata supplied by the sample provider, not from assay-based typing. A de-identified subject ID, COVID-19 status, age in years and sex were almost always included in the sample metadata. Subjects who had been exposed to COVID-19, were actively infected with it, or had recovered from it provided the deeply sampled blood TCRbeta repertoires that made up the dataset. The samples were drawn from the first 160 participants of the ongoing ImmuneRACE study and from under 1,500 subjects provided by 6 global collaborators. The repertoires were made available in a free public database intended to serve as a resource for research on the immune response to SARS-CoV-2. What the authors observed across the whole study: How much clinical and demographic metadata was included differed by source and by participant, and the metadata was provided uncurated.

Note on this clone: Its antigen is not yet known. No qualities accompany the bases; no much larger clone lies one base away.

TCRbeta CDR3 regions were amplified from genomic DNA using the immunoSEQ Assay, a bias-controlled multiplex PCR. As for how the authors treated the data: The number of nucleated cells in each sample was estimated from the amplification of reference gene primers within the assay. Sequence reads were collapsed and filtered to measure the absolute abundance of every unique TCRbeta CDR3 rearrangement. For each sample, productive Simpson clonality was calculated by taking the square root of Simpson's diversity index across productive rearrangements. The table was pulled from immuneACCESS by TCRdb, which kept in-frame rearrangements only. Such tables lose some clones; where checked, under half of the loss comes from unresolved V genes, and the rest has no known cause. From that table come the V and J calls and clone size; the DNA was used to work out D and trimming. In this sample the table shows 190,000 or so clones, almost 85% of which occur a single time. Clones ranked in the top ten supply 6.9% of the sample.

The CDR3 spans 14 residues, from the cysteine through the phenylalanine. The entry retains the CDR3 DNA only, 42 bases that are in frame from base 1. The collaborating institutions used their own protocols to collect whole blood in K2EDTA tubes. For TCRbeta analysis, collaborators shipped samples as frozen whole blood, isolated PBMCs, or DNA extracted from either of those sample types. The source of this sequence is a human donor with acute or convalescent COVID-19. The donor label of this sample is uncertain. Sequencing input: peripheral blood. The chain uses TRBV21-1 and TRBJ2-7; TRBD1, the D gene given by the table, was not confirmed from the DNA. TRBV21-1 is assigned pseudogene status. The sequenced DNA: TGTGCCAGCAGCAAAAGGGGAACCTCCTACGAGCAGTACTTC. This translates into CASSKRGTSYEQYF.